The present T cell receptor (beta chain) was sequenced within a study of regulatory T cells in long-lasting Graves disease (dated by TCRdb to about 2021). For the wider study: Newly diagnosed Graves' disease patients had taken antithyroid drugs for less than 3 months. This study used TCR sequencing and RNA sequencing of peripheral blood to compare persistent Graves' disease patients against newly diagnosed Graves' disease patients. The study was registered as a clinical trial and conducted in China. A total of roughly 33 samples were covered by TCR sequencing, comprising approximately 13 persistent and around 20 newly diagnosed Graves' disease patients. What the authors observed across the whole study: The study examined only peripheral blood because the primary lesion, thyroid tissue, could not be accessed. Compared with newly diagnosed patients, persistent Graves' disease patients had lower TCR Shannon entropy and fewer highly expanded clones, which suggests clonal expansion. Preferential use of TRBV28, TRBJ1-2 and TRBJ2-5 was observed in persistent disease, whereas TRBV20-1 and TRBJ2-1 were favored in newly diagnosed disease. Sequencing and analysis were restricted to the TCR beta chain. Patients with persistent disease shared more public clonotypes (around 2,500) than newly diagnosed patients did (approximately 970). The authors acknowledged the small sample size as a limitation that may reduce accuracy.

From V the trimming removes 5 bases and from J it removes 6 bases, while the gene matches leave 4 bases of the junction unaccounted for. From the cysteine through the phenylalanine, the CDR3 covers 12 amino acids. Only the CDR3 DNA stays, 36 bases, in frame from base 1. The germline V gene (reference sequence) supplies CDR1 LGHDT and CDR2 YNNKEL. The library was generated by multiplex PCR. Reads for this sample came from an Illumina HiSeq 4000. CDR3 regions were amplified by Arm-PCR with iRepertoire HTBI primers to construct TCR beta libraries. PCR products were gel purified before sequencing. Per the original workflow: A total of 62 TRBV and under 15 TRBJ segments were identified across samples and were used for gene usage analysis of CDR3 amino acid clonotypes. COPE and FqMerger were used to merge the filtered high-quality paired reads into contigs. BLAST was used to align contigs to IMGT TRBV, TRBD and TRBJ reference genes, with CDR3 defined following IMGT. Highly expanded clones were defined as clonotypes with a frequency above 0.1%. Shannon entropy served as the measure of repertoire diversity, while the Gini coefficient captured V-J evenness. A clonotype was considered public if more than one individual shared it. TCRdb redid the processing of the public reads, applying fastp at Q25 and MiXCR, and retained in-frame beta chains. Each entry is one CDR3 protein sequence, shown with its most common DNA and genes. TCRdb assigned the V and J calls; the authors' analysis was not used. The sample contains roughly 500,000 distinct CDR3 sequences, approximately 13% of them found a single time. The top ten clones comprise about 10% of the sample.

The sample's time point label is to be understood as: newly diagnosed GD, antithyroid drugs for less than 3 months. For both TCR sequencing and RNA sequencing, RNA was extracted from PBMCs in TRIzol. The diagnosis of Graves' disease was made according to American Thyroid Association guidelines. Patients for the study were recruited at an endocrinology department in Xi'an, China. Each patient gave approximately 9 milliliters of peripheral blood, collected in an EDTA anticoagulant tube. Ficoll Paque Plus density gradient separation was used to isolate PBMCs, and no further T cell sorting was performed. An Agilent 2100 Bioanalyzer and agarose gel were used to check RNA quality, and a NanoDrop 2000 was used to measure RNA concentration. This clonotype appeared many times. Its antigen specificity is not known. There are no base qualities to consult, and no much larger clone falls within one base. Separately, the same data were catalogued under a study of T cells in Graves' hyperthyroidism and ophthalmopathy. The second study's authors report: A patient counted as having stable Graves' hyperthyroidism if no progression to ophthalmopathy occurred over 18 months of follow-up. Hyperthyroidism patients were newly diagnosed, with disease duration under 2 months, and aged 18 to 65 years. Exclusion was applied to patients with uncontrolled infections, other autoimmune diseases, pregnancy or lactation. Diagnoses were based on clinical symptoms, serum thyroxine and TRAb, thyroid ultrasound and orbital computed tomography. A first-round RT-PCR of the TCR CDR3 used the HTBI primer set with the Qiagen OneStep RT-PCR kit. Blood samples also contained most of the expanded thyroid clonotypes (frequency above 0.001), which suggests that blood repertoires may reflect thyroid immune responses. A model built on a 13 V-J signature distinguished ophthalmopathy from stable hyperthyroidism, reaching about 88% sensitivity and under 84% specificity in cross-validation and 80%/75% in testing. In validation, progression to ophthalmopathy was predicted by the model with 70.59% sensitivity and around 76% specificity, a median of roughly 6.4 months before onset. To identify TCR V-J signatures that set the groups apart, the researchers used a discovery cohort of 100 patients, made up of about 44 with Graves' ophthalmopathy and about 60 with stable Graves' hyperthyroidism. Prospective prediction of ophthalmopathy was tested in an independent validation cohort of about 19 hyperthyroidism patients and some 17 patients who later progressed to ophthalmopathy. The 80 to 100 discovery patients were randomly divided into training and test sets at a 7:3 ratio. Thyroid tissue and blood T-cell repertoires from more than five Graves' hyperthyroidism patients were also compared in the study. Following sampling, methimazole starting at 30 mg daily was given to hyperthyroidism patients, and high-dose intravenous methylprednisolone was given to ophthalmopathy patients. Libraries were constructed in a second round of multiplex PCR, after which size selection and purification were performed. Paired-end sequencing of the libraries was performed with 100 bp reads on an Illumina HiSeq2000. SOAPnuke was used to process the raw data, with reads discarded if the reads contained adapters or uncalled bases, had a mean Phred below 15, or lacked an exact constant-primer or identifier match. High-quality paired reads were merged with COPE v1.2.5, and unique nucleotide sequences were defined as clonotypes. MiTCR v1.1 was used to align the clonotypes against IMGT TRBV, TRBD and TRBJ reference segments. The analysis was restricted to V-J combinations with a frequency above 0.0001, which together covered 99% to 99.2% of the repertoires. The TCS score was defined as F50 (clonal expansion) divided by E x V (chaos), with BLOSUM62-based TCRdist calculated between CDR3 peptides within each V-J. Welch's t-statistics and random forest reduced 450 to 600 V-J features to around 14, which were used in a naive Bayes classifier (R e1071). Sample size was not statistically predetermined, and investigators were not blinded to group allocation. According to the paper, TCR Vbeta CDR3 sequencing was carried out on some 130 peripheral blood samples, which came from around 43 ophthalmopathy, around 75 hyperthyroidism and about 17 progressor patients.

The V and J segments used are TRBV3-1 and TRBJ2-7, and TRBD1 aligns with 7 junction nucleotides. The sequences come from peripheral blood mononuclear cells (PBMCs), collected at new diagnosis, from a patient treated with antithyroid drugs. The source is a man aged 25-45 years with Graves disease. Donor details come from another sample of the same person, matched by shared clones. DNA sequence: TGTGCCAGCAGCTCCTCAGGGGGCGAGCAGTACTTC. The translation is CASSSSGGEQYF.